This T cell receptor beta chain comes out of a study of read filtering for tumor transcriptome and immune sequencing. Across the study: Whole-transcriptome libraries were prepared after DNase treatment.

The trim removed 4 bases at V and 5 bases at J, leaving 4 bases unmatched. The germline V gene encodes CDR1 SGHDT and CDR2 YYEEEE. There are 14 residues in the CDR3. From approximately 400 ng of RNA, a library with molecular barcoded alpha/delta and beta/gamma adaptors was made. From the reads, TCRdb called clonotypes with MiXCR, one entry per CDR3 protein. The table shows around 44,000 distinct CDR3 sequences, with 13% occurring only once. Whole-study findings and limits: Approximately 77% of IR-seq clonotypes had a single read, yet these held roughly 3.8% of reads. Dropping single-read clonotypes raised IR-seq and RNA-seq shared-clonotype correlation.

There are many counts of this clonotype. Its specificity is unknown. Bone marrow was sampled from every patient at the time of active disease. The V call is TRBV5-6, the J call TRBJ2-1, with TRBD2 matching over 9 bases. The TCR was taken from a donor aged 40 or older with multiple myeloma. Sequenced material: a population of CD138-negative cells sorted from bone marrow. DNA of the CDR3: TGTGCCAGCAGCCTTAGCGGGGGAGACAATGAGCAGTTCTTC. Protein product: CASSLSGGDNEQFF.